This is a list of T cell receptor beta chains from one sample in a study of OX40 agonist ivuxolimab in advanced cancers. Sequenced by immunoSEQ multiplex PCR; TCRdb stores in-frame clones only, minus some. The table has 29,000 or so clones, 91% seen once. The specimen was CD4+ or CD8+ T cells sorted from blood, collected in a trial of the OX40 agonist ivuxolimab. The receptors were sampled from an adult with an advanced solid tumor such as melanoma, head and neck, liver or kidney cancer. Both conserved end residues are trimmed from each CDR3. A clone size is listed for some rows: how often the clone was seen (once, few, many), or a class if it is expanded.

>TRBV11-3|TRBJ2-1|-
ASSSRNWTGRSYNEQF
>TRBV19|TRBJ2-5|-
ASSTDREETQY
>TRBV7-9|TRBJ2-7|-
ASSGDRGLVEQY
>TRBV30|TRBJ2-7|-
AWSVLAGGSEQY
>TRBV28|TRBJ2-7|-
ASSQFYEQY
>TRBV14|TRBJ2-7|-
ASSPLAGVNEQY
>TRBV7-8|TRBJ2-7|-
ASSQGTVYEQY
>TRBV5-1|TRBJ2-7|-
ASSFLFGEQY
>TRBV15|TRBJ2-7|once
ATSRGRRGKTYEQY
>TRBV2|TRBJ1-5|-
ASSPSFWDKPQH
>TRBV5-6|TRBJ1-3|-
ASSFATSGNTIY
>TRBV9|TRBJ1-1|-
ASSVEKGTGKTEAF
>TRBV28|TRBJ2-7|-
ASSLGVLGGQAVYEQY
>TRBV13|TRBJ2-1|-
ASSLVSAGDSYNEQF
>TRBV18|TRBJ1-2|-
ASSPAGELYGYT
>TRBV27|TRBJ1-2|-
ASSVTGGGYGYT
>TRBV11-3|TRBJ2-5|-
ASSPPRGQGEGETQY
>TRBV27|TRBJ2-1|-
ASSSTGTGDYNEQF
>TRBV19|TRBJ1-2|-
ASRQEGYGYT
>TRBV13|TRBJ2-1|-
ASTFGASGSDEQF
>TRBV7-9|TRBJ2-7|-
ASSLVPRFHEQY
>TRBV2|TRBJ2-7|-
ASSRSSGQDYEQY
>TRBV30|TRBJ2-1|-
AWSVFSGAEQF
>TRBV7-9|TRBJ2-7|-
ASRSGLHSSYEQY
>TRBV5-4|TRBJ2-6|-
ASSSLSGRGSGANVLT
>TRBV28|TRBJ2-5|-
ASRTGMETQY